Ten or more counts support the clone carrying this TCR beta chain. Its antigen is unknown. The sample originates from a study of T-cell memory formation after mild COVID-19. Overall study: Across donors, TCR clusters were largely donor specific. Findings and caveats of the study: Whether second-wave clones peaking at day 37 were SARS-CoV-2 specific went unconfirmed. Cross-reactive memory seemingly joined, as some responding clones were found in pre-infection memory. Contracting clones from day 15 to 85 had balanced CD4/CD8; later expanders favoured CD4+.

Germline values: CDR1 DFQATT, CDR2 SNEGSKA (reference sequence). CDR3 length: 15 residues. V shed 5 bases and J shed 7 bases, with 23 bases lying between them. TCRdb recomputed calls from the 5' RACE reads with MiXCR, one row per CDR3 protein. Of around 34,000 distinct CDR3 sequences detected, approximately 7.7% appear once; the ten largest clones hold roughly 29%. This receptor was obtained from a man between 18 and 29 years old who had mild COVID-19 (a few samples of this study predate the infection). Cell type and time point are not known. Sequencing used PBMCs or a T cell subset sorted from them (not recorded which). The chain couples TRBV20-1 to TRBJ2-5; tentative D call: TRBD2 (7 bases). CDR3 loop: CSAGRGGATFGTQYF. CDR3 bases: TGCAGTGCTGGGCGTGGGGGGGCCACGTTCGGGACCCAGTACTTC.